Listed below are T cell receptor beta chains from one sample, sequenced in a study of glioma-infiltrating T cells. In TCRdb, the multiplex PCR reads were re-called with MiXCR into one record per CDR3 protein. The sample holds under 200,000 distinct CDR3 sequences, approximately 40% seen once. The sample comprised glioma tissue, nonneoplastic brain tissue, or PBMCs (not recorded which). The receptors stem from a human donor with low-grade glioma or glioblastoma, undergoing nonglioma brain surgery, or in good health (not recorded which). CDR3s include the opening cysteine and the closing phenylalanine or tryptophan. D genes are given only for firm matches. Expanded clones are given a class, and other clones once, few, many or no size at all.

J gene | clone size | V gene | D gene | CDR3 protein | CDR3 DNA
TRBJ2-2 | - | TRBV2 | - | CASSVLITPGELLF | TGTGCCAGCAGTGTCCTAATTACCCCCGGGGAGCTGCTTTTT
TRBJ2-1 | few | TRBV19 | - | CASSLSGSGNEQFF | TGTGCCAGTAGTCTTAGCGGTTCGGGGAATGAGCAGTTCTTC
TRBJ1-2 | - | TRBV27 | - | CASSHRRGLYGYTF | TGTGCCAGCAGTCACCGCCGGGGGCTCTATGGGTACACCTTC
TRBJ2-3 | few | TRBV20-1 | TRBD2 | CSARVPPTSGISTDTQYF | TGCAGTGCTAGAGTTCCCCCAACTAGCGGGATAAGCACAGATACGCAGTATTTT
TRBJ2-7 | many | TRBV7-8 | TRBD2 | CASSFSGSRSYEQYF | TGTGCCAGCAGTTTTAGCGGGAGCAGGTCCTACGAGCAGTACTTC
TRBJ1-1 | many | TRBV7-2 | - | CASSSQGNTEAFF | TGTGCCAGCAGCTCGCAGGGGAACACTGAAGCTTTCTTT
TRBJ2-3 | - | TRBV5-4 | - | CASSLGITQDTQYF | TGTGCCAGCAGCTTGGGGATTACCCAAGATACGCAGTATTTT
TRBJ1-5 | - | TRBV12-3/TRBV12-4 | - | CASSILPGVQPQHF | TGTGCCAGCAGTATACTCCCGGGGGTCCAGCCCCAGCATTTT
TRBJ1-4 | few | TRBV7-9 | TRBD1 | CASSTGQGEKLFF | TGTGCCAGCAGCACCGGACAGGGGGAAAAACTGTTTTTT
TRBJ1-1 | many | TRBV27 | TRBD1 | CASKVQGSTEAFF | TGTGCCAGCAAAGTACAGGGGAGCACTGAAGCTTTCTTT
TRBJ2-1 | many | TRBV7-9 | - | CASSHAAEQFF | TGTGCCAGCAGCCACGCAGCCGAGCAGTTCTTC
TRBJ1-1 | - | TRBV4-2 | - | CASKWAELNTEASF | TGTGCCAGCAAATGGGCTGAACTGAACACTGAAGCTTCCTTT
TRBJ2-2 | few | TRBV2 | TRBD1 | CASSLTGQGSTGELFF | TGTGCCAGCAGTCTAACAGGACAGGGGAGCACCGGGGAGCTGTTTTTT
TRBJ2-3 | - | TRBV2 | - | CTSSQPGRSTDTQYF | TGTACCAGCAGCCAACCAGGGAGAAGCACAGATACGCAGTATTTT
TRBJ2-5 | - | TRBV12-3/TRBV12-4 | TRBD1 | CASSLQGAQETQYF | TGTGCCAGCAGTTTACAGGGGGCGCAAGAGACCCAGTACTTC
TRBJ2-2 | - | TRBV19 | TRBD1 | CASSGDRTTGELFF | TGTGCCAGTAGTGGGGACAGGACCACCGGGGAGCTGTTTTTT
TRBJ2-3 | once | TRBV5-4 | - | CASSLVYGDTQYF | TGTGCCAGCAGCTTAGTCTACGGAGATACGCAGTATTTT
TRBJ2-1 | - | TRBV20-1 | - | CSDRIPGAYSEQFF | TGCAGTGATAGGATTCCGGGAGCCTACAGTGAGCAGTTCTTC
TRBJ2-2 | - | TRBV4-1 | - | CASSQGKGSRTTGELFF | TGCGCCAGCAGCCAAGGGAAGGGTAGCAGAACCACCGGGGAGCTGTTTTTT
TRBJ2-7 | many | TRBV7-8 | - | CASSLGLAREQYF | TGTGCCAGCAGCTTAGGTCTGGCTCGCGAGCAGTACTTC
TRBJ1-2 | few | TRBV4-2 | - | CASSLEATGNYGYTF | TGTGCCAGCAGCCTCGAGGCTACAGGGAACTATGGCTACACCTTC
TRBJ1-6 | many | TRBV6-6 | - | CASSYSMSAYNSPLHF | TGTGCCAGCAGTTACTCGATGTCAGCCTATAATTCACCCCTCCACTTT
TRBJ2-2 | - | TRBV27 | - | CASSLFAGELFF | TGTGCCAGCAGTTTATTCGCCGGGGAGCTGTTTTTT
TRBJ2-1 | many | TRBV28 | TRBD2 | CASTPGGAAAHNEQFF | TGTGCCAGCACTCCGGGGGGAGCGGCTGCCCACAATGAGCAGTTCTTC
TRBJ2-7 | many | TRBV6-1 | TRBD2 | CAIKRSGSQHEQYF | TGTGCCATCAAAAGGAGCGGGAGTCAACACGAGCAGTACTTC
TRBJ2-1 | - | TRBV28 | - | CASSIRRGWNEKFF | TGTGCCAGCAGTATTAGACGAGGATGGAATGAGAAGTTCTTC
TRBJ1-1 | - | TRBV6-2/TRBV6-3 | TRBD1 | CASSDPGQGAEAFF | TGTGCCAGCAGTGACCCGGGACAGGGGGCCGAAGCTTTCTTT
TRBJ1-5 | few | TRBV2 | TRBD1 | CASSGSGGRQPQHF | TGTGCCAGCAGTGGGTCAGGGGGCCGGCAGCCCCAGCATTTT
TRBJ2-7 | many | TRBV25-1 | - | CASSEYEYEQYF | TGTGCCAGCAGTGAATATGAGTACGAGCAGTACTTC
TRBJ2-3 | - | TRBV5-4 | - | CASSFSVSGTDTQYF | TGTGCCAGCAGCTTTTCCGTCTCGGGCACAGATACGCAGTATTTT
TRBJ2-7 | many | TRBV4-1 | - | CASSQERGSNEQYF | TGCGCCAGCAGCCAAGAACGCGGGTCGAACGAGCAGTACTTC
TRBJ2-7 | - | TRBV27 | - | CASSQGPEYEEYF | TGTGCCAGCAGCCAAGGTCCAGAGTACGAGGAGTACTTC
TRBJ2-1 | - | TRBV5-8 | - | CASSPRLSGEQFF | TGTGCCAGCAGCCCCAGACTATCGGGTGAGCAGTTCTTC
TRBJ2-7 | many | TRBV20-1 | - | CSAETRLAGYEQYF | TGCAGTGCTGAGACTAGACTCGCGGGTTACGAGCAGTACTTC
TRBJ2-3 | - | TRBV2 | - | CASTQGGGTDTQYF | TGTGCCAGCACCCAGGGCGGGGGCACAGATACGCAGTATTTT
TRBJ1-6 | - | TRBV4-1 | - | CASSQAAFLNSPLHF | TGCGCCAGCAGCCAAGCTGCATTCCTCAATTCACCCCTCCACTTT
TRBJ1-5 | many | TRBV6-1 | - | CASTHRAQDNQPQHF | TGTGCCAGCACCCATCGGGCACAGGACAATCAGCCCCAGCATTTT
TRBJ1-4 | - | TRBV14 | - | CASALGGNEKPFF | TGTGCCAGCGCGCTGGGGGGCAATGAAAAACCGTTTTTT
TRBJ2-1 | few | TRBV3-1 | TRBD2 | CASSQDGTTYNEQFF | TGTGCCAGCAGCCAAGATGGGACTACCTACAATGAGCAGTTCTTC
TRBJ1-4 | - | TRBV19 | TRBD1 | CASSPKSGTGYEKLFF | TGTGCCAGTAGTCCAAAATCCGGGACAGGGTATGAAAAACTTTTTTTT
TRBJ2-3 | - | TRBV27 | TRBD1 | CASSETGASFTDAQYF | TGTGCCAGCAGCGAAACAGGGGCGAGCTTCACAGATGCGCAGTATTTT
TRBJ2-1 | - | TRBV4-1 | - | CASSQDQLIYEQFF | TGCGCCAGCAGCCAAGATCAGCTTATTTATGAGCAGTTCTTC
TRBJ2-3 | many | TRBV7-3 | TRBD2 | CASRSGAGVGTDTQYF | TGTGCCAGCAGGTCCGGGGCGGGAGTCGGTACAGATACGCAGTATTTT
TRBJ2-2 | - | TRBV10-1 | TRBD2 | CASIGTSGFRETGELFF | TGCGCCAGCATTGGGACTAGCGGATTTCGGGAAACCGGGGAGCTGTTTTTT
TRBJ2-5 | - | TRBV6-6 | - | CARSGQGLETKYF | TGTGCCCGCAGTGGGCAGGGGTTAGAGACCAAGTACTTC
TRBJ2-7 | few | TRBV10-1 | TRBD1 | CASSAGQTTYEQYF | TGCGCCAGCAGTGCGGGACAGACCACCTACGAGCAGTACTTC